The source of this TCR beta chain is a study of OX40 agonist ivuxolimab in advanced cancers. V was cut by 5 bases and J by 1 base, with 3 bases left in between. CDR1 and CDR2 (germline): MDHEN, SYDVKM. This CDR3 comprises 13 residues. Clones were read by immunoSEQ multiplex PCR, and TCRdb kept only the in-frame ones, dropping some. Of about 28,000 clones detected, about 85% appear once; the ten largest clones hold around 38%. Study findings and constraints: Averaging showed that CD8+ T cells had more expanded clones than CD4+ did.

Notes on this clone: Its antigen is undetermined.

The TCR sequence derives from an adult with an advanced solid tumor such as melanoma, head and neck, liver or kidney cancer. The rearrangement joins TRBV28 to TRBJ2-6; D remains unclear. The input for sequencing was CD4+ or CD8+ T cells sorted from blood, taken in a trial of the OX40 agonist ivuxolimab. In nucleotides, the CDR3 is TGTGCCAGCAGTGCGTCTGGGGCCAACGTCCTGACTTTC. Residues: CASSASGANVLTF.